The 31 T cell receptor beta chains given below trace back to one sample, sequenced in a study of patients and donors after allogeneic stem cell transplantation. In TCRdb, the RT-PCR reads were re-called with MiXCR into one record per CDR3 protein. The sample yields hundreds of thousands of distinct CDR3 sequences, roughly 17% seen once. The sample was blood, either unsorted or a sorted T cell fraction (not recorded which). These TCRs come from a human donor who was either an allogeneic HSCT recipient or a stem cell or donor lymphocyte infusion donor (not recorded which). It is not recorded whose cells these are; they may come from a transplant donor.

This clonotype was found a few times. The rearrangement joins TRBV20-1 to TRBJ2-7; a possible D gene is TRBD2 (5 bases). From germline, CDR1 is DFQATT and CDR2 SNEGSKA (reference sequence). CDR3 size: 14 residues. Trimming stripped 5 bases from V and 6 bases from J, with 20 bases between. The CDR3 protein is CSAFSAGPLAEQYF. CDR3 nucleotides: TGCAGTGCTTTTTCCGCGGGTCCCCTTGCCGAGCAGTACTTC.

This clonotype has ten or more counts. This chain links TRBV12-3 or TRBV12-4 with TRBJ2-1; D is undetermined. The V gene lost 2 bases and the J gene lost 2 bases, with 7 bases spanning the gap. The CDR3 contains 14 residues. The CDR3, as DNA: TGTGCCAGCAGTTTATCTAGGGCCTACAATGAGCAGTTCTTC. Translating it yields CASSLSRAYNEQFF.

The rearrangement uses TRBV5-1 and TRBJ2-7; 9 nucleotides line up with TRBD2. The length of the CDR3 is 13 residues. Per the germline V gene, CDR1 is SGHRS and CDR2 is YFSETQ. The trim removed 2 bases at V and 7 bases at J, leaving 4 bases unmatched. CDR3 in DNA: TGCGCCAGCAGCTTCGGACTAGCGTGGGAGCAGTACTTC. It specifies CASSFGLAWEQYF.

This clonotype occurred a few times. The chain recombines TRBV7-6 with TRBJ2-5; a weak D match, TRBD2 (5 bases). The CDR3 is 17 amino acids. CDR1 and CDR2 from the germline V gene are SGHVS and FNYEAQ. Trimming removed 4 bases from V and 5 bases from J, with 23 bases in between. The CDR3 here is CASSSLGPGDSWETQYF. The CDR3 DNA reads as TGTGCCAGCAGCTCACTAGGCCCCGGGGATTCTTGGGAGACCCAGTACTTC.

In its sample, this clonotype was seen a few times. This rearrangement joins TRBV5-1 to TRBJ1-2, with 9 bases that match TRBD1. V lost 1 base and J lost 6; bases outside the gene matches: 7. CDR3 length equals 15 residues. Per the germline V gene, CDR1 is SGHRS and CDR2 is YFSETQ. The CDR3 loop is CASSLRDRERHGYTF. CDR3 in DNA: TGCGCCAGCAGCTTGAGGGACAGGGAACGGCATGGCTACACCTTC.

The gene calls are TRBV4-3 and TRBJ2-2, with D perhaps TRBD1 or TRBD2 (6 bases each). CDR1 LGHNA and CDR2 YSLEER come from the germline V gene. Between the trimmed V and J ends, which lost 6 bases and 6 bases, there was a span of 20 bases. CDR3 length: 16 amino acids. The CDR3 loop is CASSPRGEMFPGELFF. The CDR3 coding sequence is TGCGCCAGCAGTCCTAGGGGGGAAATGTTCCCCGGGGAGCTGTTTTTT.

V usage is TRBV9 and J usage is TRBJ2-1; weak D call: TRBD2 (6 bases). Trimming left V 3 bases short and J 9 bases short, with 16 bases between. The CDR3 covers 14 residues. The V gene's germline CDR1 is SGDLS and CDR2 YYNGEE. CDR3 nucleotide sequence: TGTGCCAGCAGCGACGTGGGCCTGGGAGGTGAGCAGTTCTTC. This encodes CASSDVGLGGEQFF. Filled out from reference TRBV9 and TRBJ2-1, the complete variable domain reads DSGVTQTPKHLITATGQRVTLRCSPRSGDLSVYWYQQSLDQGLQFLIQYYNGEERAKGNILERFSAQQFPDLHSELNLSSLELGDSALYFCASSDVGLGGEQFFGPGTRLTVL.

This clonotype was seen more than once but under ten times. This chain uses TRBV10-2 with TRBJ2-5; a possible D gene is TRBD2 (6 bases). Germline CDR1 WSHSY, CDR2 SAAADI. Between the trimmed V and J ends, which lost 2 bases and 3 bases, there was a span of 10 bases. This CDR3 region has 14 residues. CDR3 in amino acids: CASSEARTKETQYF. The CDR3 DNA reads TGCGCCAGCAGTGAGGCAAGGACTAAAGAGACCCAGTACTTC.

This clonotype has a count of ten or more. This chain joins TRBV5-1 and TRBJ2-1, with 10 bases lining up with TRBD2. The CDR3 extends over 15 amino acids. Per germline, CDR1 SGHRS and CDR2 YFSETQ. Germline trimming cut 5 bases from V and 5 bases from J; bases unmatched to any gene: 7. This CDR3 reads CASRRLSGRNNEQFF. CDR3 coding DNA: TGCGCCAGCAGGCGTCTTAGCGGGAGGAACAATGAGCAGTTCTTC. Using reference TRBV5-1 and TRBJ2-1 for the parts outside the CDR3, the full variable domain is KAGVTQTPRYLIKTRGQQVTLSCSPISGHRSVSWYQQTPGQGLQFLFEYFSETQRNKGNFPGRFSGRQFSNSRSEMNVSTLELGDSALYLCASRRLSGRNNEQFFGPGTRLTVL.

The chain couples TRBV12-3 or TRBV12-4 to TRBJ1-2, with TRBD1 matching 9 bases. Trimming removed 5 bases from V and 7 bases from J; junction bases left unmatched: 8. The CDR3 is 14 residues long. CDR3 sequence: CASSTGGARIGYTF. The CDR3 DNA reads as TGTGCCAGCAGTACAGGGGGCGCAAGGATTGGCTACACCTTC.

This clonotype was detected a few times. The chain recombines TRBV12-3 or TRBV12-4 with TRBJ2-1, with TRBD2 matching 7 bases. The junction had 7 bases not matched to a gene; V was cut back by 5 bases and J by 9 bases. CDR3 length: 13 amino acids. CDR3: CASSPRTRGEQFF. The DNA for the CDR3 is TGTGCCAGCAGTCCCCGGACTAGAGGTGAGCAGTTCTTC.

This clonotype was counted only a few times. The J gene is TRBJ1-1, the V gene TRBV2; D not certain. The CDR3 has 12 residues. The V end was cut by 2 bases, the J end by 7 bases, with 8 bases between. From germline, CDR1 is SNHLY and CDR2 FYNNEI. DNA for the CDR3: TGTGCCAGCAGTGAATCGGCAGTTGAAGCTTTCTTT. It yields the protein CASSESAVEAFF.

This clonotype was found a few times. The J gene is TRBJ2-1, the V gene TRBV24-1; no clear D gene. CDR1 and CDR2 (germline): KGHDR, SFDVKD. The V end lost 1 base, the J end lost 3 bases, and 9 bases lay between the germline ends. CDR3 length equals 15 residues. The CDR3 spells CATSDFNQFYNEQFF. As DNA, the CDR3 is TGTGCCACCAGTGATTTTAACCAGTTCTACAATGAGCAGTTCTTC.

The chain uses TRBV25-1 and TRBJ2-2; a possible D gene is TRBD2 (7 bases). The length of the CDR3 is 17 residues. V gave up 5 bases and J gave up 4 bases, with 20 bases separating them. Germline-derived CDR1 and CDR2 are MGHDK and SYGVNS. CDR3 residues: CASSPMGGGRGTGELFF. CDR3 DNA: TGTGCCAGCAGTCCAATGGGCGGGGGCCGGGGCACCGGGGAGCTGTTTTTT.

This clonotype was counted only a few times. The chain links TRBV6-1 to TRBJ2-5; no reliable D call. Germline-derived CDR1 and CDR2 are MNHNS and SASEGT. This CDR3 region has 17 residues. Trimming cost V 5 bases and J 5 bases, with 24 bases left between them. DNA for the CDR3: TGTGCCAGCAGTAAAGGCCCCACTAAGGCGGTTGGGGAGACCCAGTACTTC. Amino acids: CASSKGPTKAVGETQYF.

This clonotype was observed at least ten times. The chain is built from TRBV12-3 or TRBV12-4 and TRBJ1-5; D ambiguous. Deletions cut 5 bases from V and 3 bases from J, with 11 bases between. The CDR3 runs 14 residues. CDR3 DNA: TGTGCCAGCAGTACAACCCCGGACAATCAGCCCCAGCATTTT. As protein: CASSTTPDNQPQHF.

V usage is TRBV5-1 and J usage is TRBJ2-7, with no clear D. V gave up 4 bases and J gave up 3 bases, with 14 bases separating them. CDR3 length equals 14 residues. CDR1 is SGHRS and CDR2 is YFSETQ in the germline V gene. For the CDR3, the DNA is TGCGCCAGCAGCCCTTCTTCCCAGCACTACGAGCAGTACTTC. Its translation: CASSPSSQHYEQYF.

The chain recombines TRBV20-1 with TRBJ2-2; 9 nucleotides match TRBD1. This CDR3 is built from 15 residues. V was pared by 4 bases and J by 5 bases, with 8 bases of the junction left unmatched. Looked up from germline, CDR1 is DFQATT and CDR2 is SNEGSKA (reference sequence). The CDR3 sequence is CSATRDRVNTGELFF. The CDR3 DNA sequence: TGCAGTGCTACCCGGGACAGGGTGAATACCGGGGAGCTGTTTTTT.

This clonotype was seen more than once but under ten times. The CDR3 nucleotides are TGTGCCAGCAGGGACAGGGGGAACAATCAGCCCCAGCATTTT. Protein sequence: CASRDRGNNQPQHF. The chain links TRBV2 to TRBJ1-5; TRBD1 matches 10 bases. V was clipped by 6 bases and J by 3 bases; unmatched bases: 2. CDR3 size: 14 residues. The V gene's germline CDR1 is SNHLY and CDR2 FYNNEI.

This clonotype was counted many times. CDR3 in DNA: TGTGCCAGCAGTTTTAGGGCGGGGACCTACAATGAGCAGTTCTTC. It codes for CASSFRAGTYNEQFF. J is TRBJ2-1 and V is TRBV12-3 or TRBV12-4; possible D gene TRBD2, 6 bases. Trimming took off 3 bases at V and 2 bases at J, with 11 bases between the two ends. CDR3 size: 15 residues.

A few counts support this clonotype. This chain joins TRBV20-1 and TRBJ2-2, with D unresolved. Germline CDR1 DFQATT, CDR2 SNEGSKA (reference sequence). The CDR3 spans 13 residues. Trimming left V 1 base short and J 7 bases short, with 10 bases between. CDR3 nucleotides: TGCAGTGCTAGAGGCCCCCAAGACGGGGAGCTGTTTTTT. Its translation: CSARGPQDGELFF.

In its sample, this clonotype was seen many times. As DNA, the CDR3 is TGCGCCAGCAGCCCCGTAACCACTACCGGGGGCGAGCAGTACTTC. It yields the protein CASSPVTTTGGEQYF. This sequence joins TRBV5-1 and TRBJ2-7; D may be TRBD2 (6 bases). The CDR3 spans 15 residues. V lost 4 bases and J 6 bases, leaving 20 bases between the germline ends. The germline CDR1 and CDR2 sequences are SGHRS and YFSETQ. The variable domain in full, with the rest retrieved from reference TRBV5-1 and TRBJ2-7, is KAGVTQTPRYLIKTRGQQVTLSCSPISGHRSVSWYQQTPGQGLQFLFEYFSETQRNKGNFPGRFSGRQFSNSRSEMNVSTLELGDSALYLCASSPVTTTGGEQYFGPGTRLTVT.

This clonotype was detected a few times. Here the CDR3 DNA reads TGTGCCAGCAGACGAGGGGCACTTGGAAACACCATATATTTT. Translated, it gives CASRRGALGNTIYF. This chain uses TRBV6-1 with TRBJ1-3, with TRBD1 as a possible D gene (5 bases). Germline CDR1 and CDR2: MNHNS and SASEGT. Trimming removed 6 bases at V and 3 bases at J, with 12 bases between. The CDR3 consists of 14 residues.

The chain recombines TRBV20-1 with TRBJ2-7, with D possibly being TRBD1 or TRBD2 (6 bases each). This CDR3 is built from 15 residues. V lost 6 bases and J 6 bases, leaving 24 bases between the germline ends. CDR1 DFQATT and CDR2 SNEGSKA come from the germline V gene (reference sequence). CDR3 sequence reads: CSAPLGGRVYSEQYF. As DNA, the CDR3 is TGCAGTGCACCCTTGGGGGGCAGGGTTTATTCCGAGCAGTACTTC.

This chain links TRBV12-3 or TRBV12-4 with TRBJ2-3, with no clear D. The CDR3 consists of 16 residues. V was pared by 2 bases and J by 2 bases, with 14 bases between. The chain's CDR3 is CASSLRNLRFTDTQYF. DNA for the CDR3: TGTGCCAGCAGTTTACGTAATCTGCGGTTCACAGATACGCAGTATTTT.

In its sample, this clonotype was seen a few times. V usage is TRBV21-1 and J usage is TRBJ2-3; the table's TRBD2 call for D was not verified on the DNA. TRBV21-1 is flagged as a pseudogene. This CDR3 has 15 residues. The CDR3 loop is CASSKGGGCRDTQYF. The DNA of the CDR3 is TGTGCCAGCAGCAAAGGGGGAGGCTGCAGGGATACGCAGTATTTT.

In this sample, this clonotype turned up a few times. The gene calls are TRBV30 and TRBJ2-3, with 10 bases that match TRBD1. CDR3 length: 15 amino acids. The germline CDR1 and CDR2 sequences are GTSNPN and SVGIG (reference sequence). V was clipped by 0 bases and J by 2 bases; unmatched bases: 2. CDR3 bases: TGTGCCTGGAGTGTGGGACAGGGGATCACAGATACGCAGTATTTT. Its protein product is CAWSVGQGITDTQYF.

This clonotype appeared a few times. As DNA, the CDR3 is TGTGCCAGCACCCAGACGTCAGCGACTAGCACAGATACGCAGTATTTT. Translating it yields CASTQTSATSTDTQYF. This sequence joins TRBV9 and TRBJ2-3; D remains ambiguous. V was trimmed by 6 bases and J by 0 bases, leaving 17 bases between them. In germline, CDR1 is SGDLS, CDR2 YYNGEE. This CDR3 has 16 amino acids.

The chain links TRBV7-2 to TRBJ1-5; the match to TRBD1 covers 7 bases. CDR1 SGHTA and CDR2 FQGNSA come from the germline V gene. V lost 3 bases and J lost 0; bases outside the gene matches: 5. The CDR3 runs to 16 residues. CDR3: CASSLGTAYSNQPQHF. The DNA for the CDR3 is TGTGCCAGCAGCTTGGGGACAGCATATAGCAATCAGCCCCAGCATTTT.

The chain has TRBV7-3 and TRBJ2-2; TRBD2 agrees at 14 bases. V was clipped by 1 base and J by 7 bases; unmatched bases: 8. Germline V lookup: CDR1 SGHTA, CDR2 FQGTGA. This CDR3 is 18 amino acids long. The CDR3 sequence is CASSLNGGLAGDLGELFF. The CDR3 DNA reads TGTGCCAGCAGCTTAAATGGGGGACTAGCGGGAGACCTCGGGGAGCTGTTTTTT.

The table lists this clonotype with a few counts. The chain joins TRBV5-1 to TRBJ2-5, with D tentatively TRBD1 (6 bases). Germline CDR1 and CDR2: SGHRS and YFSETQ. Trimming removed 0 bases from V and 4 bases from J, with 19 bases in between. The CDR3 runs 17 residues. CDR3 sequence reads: CASSLGAYREGGETQYF. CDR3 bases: TGCGCCAGCAGCTTGGGGGCCTACAGGGAAGGGGGAGAGACCCAGTACTTC.